What follows is one T cell receptor (beta chain) and its context. This clone was found once. No antigen is known for it. Base qualities are missing; no much larger clone stands one base away. This record belongs to a study of beta chain features in type 1 diabetes (dated by TCRdb to 2016 to 2018). Study-wide context: Mean age, gender distribution, total cell number and subset yield did not differ between patients and healthy donors. In the study, recently diagnosed type 1 diabetes patients and matched healthy donors were compared on the TCRB repertoires of their sorted circulating CD4+ T cell subsets. Regulatory and stem cell-like memory subsets were isolated from only 8 patients and about 8 healthy donors, whereas naive and central memory subsets came from all 30 or so donors. A total of around 110,000,000 sorted cells were examined across all samples, and a strong correlation was observed between cell number per subset and RNA yield. Findings and caveats that apply to the study as a whole: Naive, central memory and regulatory TCRB repertoires appeared to be more similar among patients than among healthy donors. Sequencing cDNA rather than genomic DNA could over-represent highly expressing activated cells, although activation and CD3 levels did not differ between groups. At VDJ recombination sites, type 1 diabetes patients had fewer insertions and more deleted nucleotides, which implies abnormalities in thymic rearrangement. In all four CD4+ subsets, TCRB CDR3 length was moderately but significantly shorter in type 1 diabetes patients. Only small numbers of individuals were included in the HLA sub-analyses, which left unresolved whether HLA type had any influence on TCRB rearrangement. PCR may preferentially amplify shorter templates, but because patient and control samples were amplified and corrected together, any resulting skew would affect both groups equally.

Each donor gave one peripheral blood draw, averaging approximately 0.11 L, which was collected into heparinised tubes. Naive, central memory, regulatory and stem cell-like memory CD4+ T cells were sorted on a BD FACSAria II using a panel including CD45RO, CCR7, CD25, CD127, CD95 and CD27. A purity above 95% was achieved for all sorted populations. Right away, PBMCs were isolated by Lymphoprep density gradient centrifugation and were stained directly, with no culture step. To minimize batch effects, samples were stained and sorted in pairs, one healthy donor with one patient per experiment. The entire isolated RNA was reverse transcribed using the High Capacity cDNA Reverse Transcription Kit, and thus expressed TCRB transcripts were sequenced. Survey-depth immunoSEQ sequencing was performed on stem cell-like memory T cell samples, with an average of about 1.01 million total reads per sample. After sorted cells were lysed in RLT buffer, RNA was extracted with DNase-treated RNeasy Micro or Mini kits, with the choice depending on cell number. Each cell subset was processed on its own to prevent cross-contamination, while patient and healthy donor samples were processed together. The immunoSEQ multiplex PCR was used to amplify TCRB sequences from cDNA, yielding 87-bp fragments that span the CDR3 region. The amplicons were sequenced using the Illumina HiSeq platform. The paper's data handling went like this. PCR bias was computationally corrected using synthetic template baselines, reads within Hamming distance 2 were collapsed, and singletons that could not be merged were discarded. By aligning reads against IMGT, V, D and J genes, CDR3 length, and insertions or deletions at six rearrangement sites were assigned. Clonotype counts were normalized to sorted cell number within each subset before computing true diversity and Gini coefficients with the tcR R package. The overlap coefficient, calculated on TCRB nucleotide sequences, was used to measure repertoire sharing. TCRdb re-hosts the immuneACCESS table, in-frame sequences only. Its copies lack some clones; in the studies checked, an unresolved V gene accounts for under half of them, and the cause for the rest is not known. V and J calls and clone size are as listed in that table; D and trimming were resolved from the DNA. This sample has under 90,000 clones in its table, and about 32% of those were observed once. Jointly, the top ten make up over 0.35% of the sample.

The specimen was stem cell memory CD4+ T cells from blood. Interpreted using the paper, the cell subset or site label stands for: stem cell-like memory CD4+ T cells. The source is a woman between 18 and 29 years old in good health.

CDR3 sequence: CASSYVGGAQETQYF. The DNA sequence is as follows: TGTGCCAGCAGTTACGTCGGGGGGGCCCAAGAGACCCAGTACTTC. The chain is assembled from TRBV6-5 and TRBJ2-5, with 8 middle bases fitting TRBD2. V trim: 2 bases; J trim: 1 base; unmatched bases: 3. The CDR3 covers 15 residues, taking in both the cysteine and the phenylalanine. The retained sequence is limited to the CDR3, 45 bases, with the frame set at the first base. CDR1 MNHEY and CDR2 SVGAGI are derived from the germline V gene.